One and the same sample provided the 25 T cell receptor beta chains below, sequenced in a study of identical twins. TCRdb analysed the 5' RACE reads with MiXCR anew, one entry per CDR3 protein. The repertoire holds fewer than 900,000 distinct CDR3 sequences, less than 25% seen once, with over 4% in the top ten. Separately, the same data were catalogued under a study of T cells expressing NK-cell markers.

Sequences were obtained from PBMCs. The receptors were gathered from a young woman in good health.

This chain uses TRBV5-1 with TRBJ2-1; 10 nucleotides match TRBD2. V gave up 0 bases and J gave up 15 bases; unmatched junction bases: 6. CDR3 length: 13 amino acids. Germline CDR1 SGHRS, CDR2 YFSETQ. CDR3 bases: TGCGCCAGCAGCTTGGATCCTAGCGGGAGTGTGTTCTTC. Its protein is CASSLDPSGSVFF.

The chain couples TRBV10-3 to TRBJ2-7; D is unclear. Germline V gene lookup returns CDR1 ENHRY and CDR2 SYGVKD. CDR3 size: 11 residues. V lost 3 bases and J 6 bases, leaving 6 bases between the germline ends. The CDR3 sequence: CAISERSEQYF. For the CDR3, the DNA is TGTGCCATCAGTGAAAGAAGCGAGCAGTACTTC.

This chain joins TRBV5-4 and TRBJ2-3, with D uncertain. This CDR3 is 16 amino acids long. The germline CDR1 and CDR2 sequences are SGHNT and YYREEE (reference sequence). V was clipped by 3 bases and J by 0 bases, with 14 bases between them. For the CDR3, the DNA is TGTGCCAGCAGCTCAGAATGGGATACGAGCACAGATACGCAGTATTTT. Encoded protein: CASSSEWDTSTDTQYF.

This clonotype was found a few times. This chain joins TRBV25-1 and TRBJ1-2, with TRBD1 identical over 9 bases. With V trimmed by 4 bases and J by 3 bases, 6 bases remained unmatched. Germline loops: CDR1 MGHDK, CDR2 SYGVNS. The CDR3 runs to 15 residues. The CDR3 loop is CASSARQGGDYGYTF. The CDR3 nucleotides are TGTGCCAGCAGTGCTAGACAGGGGGGGGACTATGGCTACACCTTC.

This clonotype has more than one count but fewer than ten. As DNA, the CDR3 is TGCAGTGCTAGACTAGTGCGGGAGACCCAGTACTTC. The encoded protein is CSARLVRETQYF. The rearrangement uses TRBV20-1 and TRBJ2-5; no firm D call. The germline V and J ends were trimmed by 2 bases and 5 bases, with 9 bases remaining between them. The CDR3 has 12 residues. Germline CDR1 is DFQATT and CDR2 is SNEGSKA (reference sequence).

This clonotype was observed a few times. The V call is TRBV5-1, the J call TRBJ2-7; TRBD2 might be the D (5 bases). The CDR3 contains 15 residues. Between the trimmed V and J ends, which lost 5 bases and 2 bases, there was a span of 17 bases. Germline V gene sequence: CDR1 SGHRS, CDR2 YFSETQ. Here the CDR3 DNA reads TGCGCCAGCAGTTCTACTGGGCGGGCGGCCTACGAGCAGTACTTC. It translates to CASSSTGRAAYEQYF.

This chain links TRBV20-1 with TRBJ1-1; the match to TRBD1 covers 8 bases. CDR1 is DFQATT and CDR2 is SNEGSKA in the germline V gene (reference sequence). The CDR3 extends over 14 amino acids. V was clipped by 6 bases and J by 4 bases; unmatched bases: 10. CDR3 residues: CSASPGGRSTEAFF. CDR3 DNA sequence: TGCAGTGCGAGCCCAGGGGGCCGGAGCACTGAAGCTTTCTTT.

This clonotype was seen only once. V usage is TRBV29-1 and J usage is TRBJ2-1; D possibly corresponds to TRBD2 (5 bases). The ends were cut back, 6 bases at V and 5 bases at J, with 8 bases in the middle. The V gene's germline CDR1 is SQVTM and CDR2 ANQGSEA. This CDR3 region has 11 residues. CDR3 sequence: CSVLADNEQFF. The CDR3 DNA reads TGCAGCGTCCTAGCCGACAATGAGCAGTTCTTC.

Many counts were recorded for this clonotype. The chain uses TRBV24-1 and TRBJ2-2, with D maybe TRBD1 (6 bases). Germline CDR1 KGHDR, CDR2 SFDVKD. V was cut by 9 bases and J by 5 bases, with 12 bases left in between. This CDR3 is 13 amino acids long. The CDR3 DNA follows: TGTGCCACCGGGGACACTGGTACCGGGGAGCTGTTTTTT. Encoded protein: CATGDTGTGELFF.

The CDR3 bases are TGCGCCAGCAGCCGAGCGGTGGGGATCACCGGGGAGCTGTTTTTT. It encodes CASSRAVGITGELFF. The chain combines TRBV4-3 with TRBJ2-2; D perhaps matches TRBD2 (5 bases). V gave up 4 bases and J gave up 4 bases, with 13 bases separating them. This CDR3 contains 15 residues. CDR1 is LGHNA, CDR2 YSLEER, per germline.

The chain combines TRBV7-2 with TRBJ2-5, with D unclear. CDR1 and CDR2 from the germline V gene are SGHTA and FQGNSA. With 8 bases removed from V and 5 bases from J, the gap between germline ends came to 9 bases. The CDR3 loop spans 11 amino acids. In nucleotides, the CDR3 is TGTGCCAGCGGGTTATGGGAGACCCAGTACTTC. It codes for CASGLWETQYF.

This clonotype appeared a few times. V usage is TRBV7-9 and J usage is TRBJ2-7; 7 bases agree with TRBD2. J was trimmed by 0 bases and V by 5 bases; bases with no gene match: 4. The germline CDR1 and CDR2 sequences are SEHNR and FQNEAQ (reference sequence). The CDR3 totals 14 residues. The CDR3 loop reads CASSHRDYSYEQYF. The CDR3 DNA reads TGTGCCAGCAGCCACCGGGACTACTCCTACGAGCAGTACTTC.

The chain carries TRBV6-5 and TRBJ1-1; D perhaps matches TRBD1 (5 bases). Trimming removed 4 bases from V and 11 bases from J, with 17 bases in between. The CDR3 has 13 amino acids. Germline V gene data show CDR1 as MNHEY and CDR2 as SVGAGI. CDR3: CASSLSGRSLAFF. The CDR3 nucleotides are TGTGCCAGCAGTTTGTCGGGGCGATCGCTGGCTTTCTTT.

This clonotype showed up many times. The V gene is TRBV20-1, the J gene TRBJ2-4; D call uncertain. The CDR3 covers 15 residues. Trimming removed 0 bases from V and 2 bases from J, with 11 bases in between. Germline V CDR1 and CDR2: DFQATT, SNEGSKA (reference sequence). The CDR3 reads CSAREAGWSKNIQYF. CDR3 in DNA: TGCAGTGCTAGAGAAGCCGGGTGGTCCAAAAACATTCAGTACTTC.

In its sample, this clonotype was seen a few times. The CDR3 loop reads CASSRLADSTDTQYF. The CDR3 DNA is TGTGCCAGCAGCCGACTAGCGGATAGCACAGATACGCAGTATTTT. The chain links TRBV11-2 to TRBJ2-3, with TRBD2 matching 9 bases. V shed 5 bases and J 0 bases; nucleotides not matched to a gene: 3. Germline V gene data show CDR1 as SGHAT and CDR2 as FQNNGV. The CDR3 sequence is 15 residues long.

The V call is TRBV6-2 or TRBV6-3, the J call TRBJ2-7; 8 nucleotides agree with TRBD2. Germline lookup yields CDR1 MNHEY and CDR2 SVGEGT. The CDR3 has 14 amino acids. V dropped 6 bases and J dropped 5; count of bases not matched to a gene: 9. This CDR3 is CASRRTSSRHEQYF. In DNA form, the CDR3 reads TGTGCCAGCAGGCGGACTAGCTCCCGGCACGAGCAGTACTTC.

This clonotype was found a few times. CDR3 amino acids: CASSALAGADEQFF. The CDR3 DNA reads TGCGCCAGCAGCGCACTAGCGGGGGCTGATGAGCAGTTCTTC. This chain connects TRBV4-1 to TRBJ2-1, with 11 bases lining up with TRBD2. In germline, CDR1 is MGHRA, CDR2 YSYEKL. J gave up 8 bases and V 5 bases, and 5 bases lay outside the gene matches. The CDR3 is made up of 14 amino acids.

At least ten counts were recorded for this clonotype. The chain joins TRBV6-1 to TRBJ1-1, with D unresolved. Trimming took off 7 bases at V and 5 bases at J, with 14 bases between the two ends. CDR3 length: 13 residues. The V gene's germline CDR1 is MNHNS and CDR2 SASEGT. CDR3 coding DNA: TGTGCCAGCATTCCCAGGTTGGGGACTGAAGCTTTCTTT. This codes for CASIPRLGTEAFF.

This rearrangement joins TRBV5-1 to TRBJ2-1, with 9 bases that match TRBD2. Trimming at V came to 0 bases and at J to 8 bases, leaving 9 bases not matched to a gene. The germline gives CDR1 SGHRS, CDR2 YFSETQ. The CDR3 sequence is 16 residues long. CDR3 amino acids: CASSLVAGGPIYEQFF. The CDR3 DNA is TGCGCCAGCAGCTTGGTGGCGGGGGGGCCTATTTATGAGCAGTTCTTC.

This clonotype was seen repeatedly, ten times or more. V is TRBV29-1 and J is TRBJ2-3, with 9 bases matching TRBD2. Losses at the gene ends were 0 bases for V and 0 bases for J; bases not matched to a gene: 13. Germline V lookup: CDR1 SQVTM, CDR2 ANQGSEA. The CDR3 extends over 19 amino acids. Here the CDR3 DNA reads TGCAGCGTTGAAGATAGGGGCGGGAGGGCCTATTTTAGCACAGATACGCAGTATTTT. Its translation: CSVEDRGGRAYFSTDTQYF.

This clonotype was detected only a few times. This chain links TRBV7-8 with TRBJ2-7; tentatively, D is TRBD2 (6 bases). The V gene's germline CDR1 is SGHVS and CDR2 FQNEAQ. V was clipped by 5 bases and J by 3 bases, with 14 bases between them. This CDR3 comprises 14 residues. The CDR3 reads CASSTQTGSYEQYF. The CDR3 nucleotides are TGTGCCAGCAGCACTCAAACCGGGAGCTACGAGCAGTACTTC.

The V call is TRBV5-1, the J call TRBJ2-2; D is perhaps TRBD1 (6 bases). This CDR3 has 16 residues. The V gene lost 6 bases and the J gene lost 0 bases, with 15 bases spanning the gap. From germline, CDR1 is SGHRS and CDR2 YFSETQ. The CDR3 loop reads CASKYWAGANTGELFF. In DNA, the CDR3 is TGCGCCAGCAAGTATTGGGCAGGGGCGAACACCGGGGAGCTGTTTTTT. Drawing the rest from reference TRBV5-1 and TRBJ2-2, the complete variable domain is KAGVTQTPRYLIKTRGQQVTLSCSPISGHRSVSWYQQTPGQGLQFLFEYFSETQRNKGNFPGRFSGRQFSNSRSEMNVSTLELGDSALYLCASKYWAGANTGELFFGEGSRLTVL.

This rearrangement joins TRBV6-2 or TRBV6-3 to TRBJ2-7; maybe TRBD2 (6 bases). This CDR3 is 13 amino acids long. Germline V CDR1 and CDR2: MNHEY, SVGEGT. V was clipped by 10 bases and J by 5 bases, with 18 bases between them. CDR3 sequence reads: CATLRREPNEQYF. DNA for the CDR3: TGTGCCACCCTGCGGAGGGAACCCAACGAGCAGTACTTC.

The chain has TRBV5-1 and TRBJ2-1, with D unresolved. There are 14 residues in the CDR3. The V gene lost 0 bases and the J gene lost 6 bases, with 10 bases spanning the gap. From germline, CDR1 is SGHRS and CDR2 YFSETQ. The CDR3 region is CASSLGPWGNEQFF. In nucleotides, the CDR3 is TGCGCCAGCAGCTTGGGACCGTGGGGCAATGAGCAGTTCTTC. The variable domain in full, completed from reference TRBV5-1 and TRBJ2-1, reads KAGVTQTPRYLIKTRGQQVTLSCSPISGHRSVSWYQQTPGQGLQFLFEYFSETQRNKGNFPGRFSGRQFSNSRSEMNVSTLELGDSALYLCASSLGPWGNEQFFGPGTRLTVL.

This clonotype was counted a few times. This rearrangement joins TRBV7-2 to TRBJ2-1; 9 bases align to TRBD1. This CDR3 has 14 amino acids. The V segment lost 8 bases and the J segment 7 bases; nucleotides outside the gene matches: 9. CDR1 is SGHTA and CDR2 is FQGNSA in the germline V gene. This CDR3 is CASGQGQPTNEQFF. The CDR3 DNA reads as TGTGCCAGCGGACAGGGGCAGCCTACAAATGAGCAGTTCTTC.